Listed here are 14 T cell receptor beta chains from one sample, sequenced in a study of blood T cell repertoires in COVID-19. TCRdb's copy holds only in-frame clones and misses some; the assay was immunoSEQ multiplex PCR. The table includes 250,000 to 300,000 clones, roughly 91% detected once. Sequencing was done on a sample of PBMCs or T cells enriched from blood (not recorded which). The receptor set was obtained from a woman aged 45-60 years who had been exposed to COVID-19.

The chain employs TRBV3-1 (or the pseudogene TRBV3-2) and TRBJ1-1; TRBD1 aligns across 8 bases. Germline V gene data show CDR1 as LGHDT and CDR2 as YNNKEL (reference sequence). V lost 0 bases to trimming and J lost 6 bases; unmatched junction nucleotides: 3. CDR3 length equals 14 residues. Here the CDR3 reads CASSQDARGPEAFF. CDR3 bases: TGTGCCAGCAGCCAAGATGCCAGGGGGCCTGAAGCTTTCTTT.

The chain couples TRBV4-1 to TRBJ1-2; 9 bases line up with TRBD1. The CDR3 consists of 14 residues. Per the germline V gene, CDR1 is MGHRA and CDR2 is YSYEKL. V was clipped by 1 base and J by 5 bases; unmatched bases: 2. CDR3 sequence (DNA): TGCGCCAGCAGCCAAGCCGGGACAGGGTATGGCTACACCTTC. Translated, it gives CASSQAGTGYGYTF.

This chain links TRBV28 with TRBJ1-2, with 8 bases aligning to TRBD1. The CDR3 is made up of 15 amino acids. V was clipped by 3 bases and J by 3 bases; unmatched bases: 6. Germline lookup yields CDR1 MDHEN and CDR2 SYDVKM. The CDR3 region is CASSLSGGDYYGYTF. The CDR3, as DNA: TGTGCCAGCAGTTTGTCAGGGGGCGATTACTATGGCTACACCTTC.

This clone came up once. V and J are TRBV3-1 (or the pseudogene TRBV3-2) and TRBJ2-5; D perhaps matches TRBD2 (7 bases). The CDR3 covers 15 residues. The germline gives CDR1 LGHDT, CDR2 YNNKEL (reference sequence). The V end lost 2 bases, the J end lost 6 bases, and 16 bases lay between the germline ends. The CDR3 DNA reads as TGTGCCAGCAGCCAACAATCGGGGGGCCCACAGACCCAGTACTTC. It specifies CASSQQSGGPQTQYF.

A few counts support this clone. The gene calls are TRBV11-2 and TRBJ1-1, with D maybe TRBD1 (5 bases). V lost 5 bases, J lost 7 bases, and 17 bases lay in between. The CDR3 sequence is 14 residues long. Germline-derived CDR1 and CDR2 are SGHAT and FQNNGV. CDR3 amino acids: CASSDRKTEFEAFF. The CDR3 DNA reads TGTGCCAGCAGCGATCGGAAGACAGAATTTGAAGCTTTCTTT.

The rearrangement uses TRBV9 and TRBJ1-5; D not certain. The CDR3 contains 15 residues. The V end was cut by 3 bases, the J end by 1 base, with 11 bases between. Germline CDR1 and CDR2: SGDLS and YYNGEE. CDR3 protein: CASSASRESNQPQHF. The CDR3 bases are TGTGCCAGCAGCGCCTCACGGGAAAGCAATCAGCCCCAGCATTTT. The variable domain in full, with the rest retrieved from reference TRBV9 and TRBJ1-5, is DSGVTQTPKHLITATGQRVTLRCSPRSGDLSVYWYQQSLDQGLQFLIQYYNGEERAKGNILERFSAQQFPDLHSELNLSSLELGDSALYFCASSASRESNQPQHFGDGTRLSIL.

V and J are TRBV4-2 and TRBJ2-2; TRBD2 aligns across 7 bases. The V gene's germline CDR1 is LGHNA and CDR2 YNFKEQ. The trim removed 4 bases at V and 0 bases at J, leaving 8 bases unmatched. CDR3 length: 17 amino acids. The CDR3 sequence is CASSPGLGGPNTGELFF. CDR3 bases: TGTGCCAGCAGCCCTGGACTAGGCGGCCCGAACACCGGGGAGCTGTTTTTT.

Comments on this clone: This same CDR3 is encoded by further DNA sequences in the sample. This chain links TRBV12-3 or TRBV12-4 with TRBJ1-1; TRBD1 aligns across 9 bases. This CDR3 contains 13 residues. J gave up 5 bases and V 6 bases, and 4 bases lay outside the gene matches. CDR3 sequence: CASSLGQGTEAFF. The CDR3 region has the DNA TGTGCCAGCAGCCTTGGACAGGGGACTGAAGCTTTCTTT.

This chain uses TRBV3-1 (or the pseudogene TRBV3-2) with TRBJ2-7; TRBD1 might be the D (6 bases). The germline CDR1 and CDR2 sequences are LGHDT and YNNKEL (reference sequence). CDR3 size: 15 residues. V dropped 5 bases and J dropped 0 bases, with 14 bases sitting between them. DNA for the CDR3: TGTGCCAGCAGCAACCGGGACACCCACTCCTACGAGCAGTACTTC. Translating gives CASSNRDTHSYEQYF.

V gene TRBV19 combines with J gene TRBJ1-5; D is unresolved. Trimming took 5 bases from V and 0 from J, leaving 14 bases between them. This CDR3 spans 16 amino acids. Germline CDR1 is LNHDA and CDR2 is SQIVND (reference sequence). The CDR3 nucleotides are TGTGCCAGTAGTGCGGCCGGAACCTATAGCAATCAGCCCCAGCATTTT. Its protein is CASSAAGTYSNQPQHF.

The gene calls are TRBV5-1 and TRBJ2-7, with D maybe TRBD2 (5 bases). Trimming left V 4 bases short and J 3 bases short, with 11 bases between. The CDR3 spans 13 residues. Germline loops: CDR1 SGHRS, CDR2 YFSETQ. CDR3: CASSLDGNYEQYF. The CDR3 DNA reads TGCGCCAGCAGCCTCGACGGGAACTACGAGCAGTACTTC.

This clone was seen more than once but under ten times. This chain joins TRBV30 and TRBJ1-2, with 8 bases identical to TRBD1. This CDR3 is 14 amino acids long. The junction had 10 bases not matched to a gene; V was cut back by 3 bases and J by 7 bases. Germline V gives CDR1 GTSNPN, CDR2 SVGIG (reference sequence). The CDR3 region has the DNA TGTGCCTGGAGCGGGACAGGCGTTCTCTTTGGCTACACCTTC. This translates into CAWSGTGVLFGYTF.

The chain uses TRBV6-5 and TRBJ2-7; 8 bases map to TRBD2. CDR1 is MNHEY, CDR2 SVGAGI, per germline. This CDR3 region has 15 residues. Trimming removed 4 bases from V and 3 bases from J; junction bases left unmatched: 8. CDR3 in DNA: TGTGCCAGCAGTTTTGCGGGGGGCCAAGTCTACGAGCAGTACTTC. Protein sequence: CASSFAGGQVYEQYF.

The chain has TRBV3-1 (or the pseudogene TRBV3-2) and TRBJ1-2; 7 bases match TRBD1. The CDR3 is made up of 15 amino acids. CDR1 and CDR2 from the germline V gene are LGHDT and YNNKEL (reference sequence). Trimming removed 0 bases from V and 2 bases from J; junction bases left unmatched: 3. The CDR3 DNA reads TGTGCCAGCAGCCAAGATTACAGGGGAAACTATGGCTACACCTTC. Translated, it gives CASSQDYRGNYGYTF.